One and the same sample provided the 5 T cell receptor beta chains below, sequenced in a study of blood T cell repertoires in COVID-19. The table came from immunoSEQ multiplex PCR; TCRdb's copy has only in-frame clones and leaves some out. The profile shows 85,000 to 90,000 clones, 75% to 90% of them singletons. Material: peripheral blood. The receptors come from a man older than 75 with active or convalescent COVID-19.

The chain joins TRBV7-9 to TRBJ2-7; maybe TRBD2 (6 bases). The CDR3 runs 12 residues. CDR1 is SEHNR, CDR2 FQNEAQ, per germline (reference sequence). V lost 5 bases and J lost 6, with 11 bases in between. The CDR3 nucleotides read TGTGCCAGCAGCGACTATAGCGGCGAGCAGTACTTC. Encoded protein: CASSDYSGEQYF.

This rearrangement joins TRBV9 to TRBJ1-1; D may be TRBD1 (5 bases). Trimming took off 3 bases at V and 0 bases at J, with 6 bases between the two ends. The CDR3 runs to 13 residues. Germline loops: CDR1 SGDLS, CDR2 YYNGEE. The DNA for the CDR3 is TGTGCCAGCAGCGGGACAATGAACACTGAAGCTTTCTTT. Its translation is CASSGTMNTEAFF.

In this sample, this clone turned up once. The chain uses TRBV5-1 and TRBJ1-1, with TRBD1 as a possible D gene (5 bases). The CDR3 length is 15 residues. Germline CDR1 and CDR2: SGHRS and YFSETQ. V lost 0 bases, J lost 5 bases, and 14 bases lay in between. CDR3 amino acids: CASSLDLAGKTEAFF. CDR3 in DNA: TGCGCCAGCAGCTTGGATTTGGCAGGGAAAACTGAAGCTTTCTTT.

The chain links TRBV28 to TRBJ2-7; D not resolved. V gave up 4 bases and J gave up 5 bases, with 15 bases separating them. The germline gives CDR1 MDHEN, CDR2 SYDVKM. The CDR3 runs 14 residues. The CDR3 DNA follows: TGTGCCAGCAGTTCCCCCGGCGGCGGAGACGAGCAGTACTTC. This translates into CASSSPGGGDEQYF.

The V gene is TRBV10-3, the J gene TRBJ2-7, with D possibly matching TRBD2 (6 bases). The CDR3 loop spans 17 amino acids. In germline, CDR1 is ENHRY, CDR2 SYGVKD. Between the trimmed V and J ends, which lost 10 bases and 0 bases, there was a span of 25 bases. CDR3 residues: CATGFGIGGPSSYEQYF. The CDR3 DNA reads as TGTGCCACTGGTTTCGGAATAGGAGGGCCGAGCTCCTACGAGCAGTACTTC.